This T cell receptor beta chain was recovered during a study of blood T cell repertoires in COVID-19. As for the study in general: The United States, Italy and Spain were the sources of the acute and convalescent COVID-19 samples.

The table came from immunoSEQ multiplex PCR; TCRdb's copy has only in-frame clones and leaves some out. The repertoire consists of roughly 200,000 clones, with 75% to 90% occurring once and the leading ten covering about 9%. The CDR3 is 16 residues long. The V gene's germline CDR1 is SGDLS and CDR2 YYNGEE. V lost 0 bases and J lost 9, with 19 bases in between. The sequenced sample was PBMCs or T cells enriched from blood (not recorded which). The source is a man in his forties who had recovered from COVID-19. This sequence joins TRBV9 and TRBJ2-1; no clear D gene. CDR3 sequence reads: CASSVGGSSEVGEQFF. CDR3 DNA sequence: TGTGCCAGCAGCGTAGGCGGTTCCAGCGAGGTGGGTGAGCAGTTCTTC.